A single sample gave rise to the 23 T cell receptor beta chains below, sequenced in a study of vaccination effects on CD4 cells after COVID-19. The antigens for these receptors are not known. Profiled with immunoSEQ multiplex PCR; TCRdb holds only in-frame clones, not every one. The repertoire holds about 46,000 clones, 74% seen once, with over 13% in the top ten. Viral peptide pools were used in the ViraFEST assay to expand antigen-specific CD4+ T cells, and sequencing came afterward. Following a roughly ten-day culture, CD4+ T cells were purified. Every participant took two doses of the BNT162b2 or mRNA-1273 vaccine. Sample: CD4+ T cells from PBMCs cultured with HCoV-OC43 spike peptides, taken after COVID-19 vaccination. The subset: HCoV-OC43 spike overlapping peptide pool stimulation. Receptors originate from a human donor who received a COVID-19 vaccine.

The chain is built from TRBV20-1 and TRBJ1-1; D unclear. Germline V gene lookup returns CDR1 DFQATT and CDR2 SNEGSKA (reference sequence). The ends were cut back, 3 bases at V and 2 bases at J, with 13 bases in the middle. CDR3 length: 14 residues. In nucleotides, the CDR3 is TGCAGTGCTAGTCGGGGAGGAGTTAACACTGAAGCTTTCTTT. This gives the protein CSASRGGVNTEAFF.

This clone is a singleton in its sample. This sequence joins TRBV5-1 and TRBJ1-3, with D unresolved. CDR3 size: 14 residues. The germline V gene has CDR1 SGHRS and CDR2 YFSETQ. The V gene lost 5 bases and the J gene lost 0 bases, with 9 bases spanning the gap. The CDR3 here is CASRDGYSGNTIYF. CDR3 DNA: TGCGCCAGCAGAGACGGGTACTCTGGAAACACCATATATTTT.

As DNA, the CDR3 is TGTGCCAGCAGTCGACTAGCCCCTAATGAGCAGTTCTTC. As protein: CASSRLAPNEQFF. This chain joins TRBV12-3 or TRBV12-4 and TRBJ2-1; 7 bases are shared with TRBD2. The CDR3 length is 13 residues. The V and J ends lost 5 bases and 7 bases, in that order; junction bases with no gene match: 5.

This clone was seen a handful of times. The rearrangement uses TRBV10-1 and TRBJ2-1, with D perhaps matching TRBD2 (7 bases). CDR1 is WNHNN and CDR2 is SYGVQD in the germline V gene (reference sequence). The CDR3 is made up of 14 amino acids. V gave up 3 bases and J gave up 6 bases, with 12 bases separating them. This CDR3 reads CASSDSGGRNEQFF. As DNA, the CDR3 is TGCGCCAGCAGTGATTCCGGGGGGCGCAATGAGCAGTTCTTC.

This clone was counted a few times. This chain connects TRBV20-1 to TRBJ1-1; 8 bases are shared with TRBD1. The CDR3 consists of 18 residues. After removal of 3 bases from V and 3 bases from J, the junction contained 18 bases not matched to a gene. The germline gives CDR1 DFQATT, CDR2 SNEGSKA (reference sequence). CDR3 sequence reads: CSASSQGAWGRRDTEAFF. The CDR3 DNA sequence: TGCAGTGCTAGTTCCCAGGGGGCGTGGGGCCGTAGGGACACTGAAGCTTTCTTT.

This chain's CDR3 is CASRYRLAEETQYF. The CDR3 bases are TGTGCCAGCAGGTACAGACTAGCGGAAGAGACCCAGTACTTC. V is TRBV11-2 and J is TRBJ2-5, with 9 bases matching TRBD2. The V gene's germline CDR1 is SGHAT and CDR2 FQNNGV. The junction had 5 bases not matched to a gene; V was cut back by 6 bases and J by 3 bases. The CDR3 consists of 14 residues.

The chain carries TRBV2 and TRBJ2-1, with D unclear. Trimming removed 3 bases from V and 3 bases from J, with 9 bases in between. The germline V gene has CDR1 SNHLY and CDR2 FYNNEI. The CDR3 spans 14 residues. The CDR3 protein is CASSEYWVYNEQFF. The DNA for the CDR3 is TGTGCCAGCAGTGAGTACTGGGTCTACAATGAGCAGTTCTTC.

This rearrangement joins TRBV9 to TRBJ1-1, with D perhaps TRBD1 (5 bases). Looked up from germline, CDR1 is SGDLS and CDR2 is YYNGEE. The CDR3 totals 14 residues. Trimming left V 0 bases short and J 1 base short, with 7 bases between. The CDR3 bases are TGTGCCAGCAGCGTAGAGGGGCCGAACACTGAAGCTTTCTTT. Protein product: CASSVEGPNTEAFF.

V gene TRBV6-5 combines with J gene TRBJ2-7, with 9 bases matching TRBD1. V was clipped by 7 bases and J by 2 bases; unmatched bases: 9. The CDR3 sequence is 15 residues long. Germline CDR1 and CDR2: MNHEY and SVGAGI. In nucleotides, the CDR3 is TGTGCCAGCAATCAGGGACAGGGTAGGCCCTACGAGCAGTACTTC. Its protein product is CASNQGQGRPYEQYF.

V is TRBV5-6 and J is TRBJ2-1, with D hard to call. Between the trimmed V and J ends, which lost 0 bases and 5 bases, there was a span of 6 bases. CDR1 and CDR2 from the germline V gene are SGHDT and YYEEEE. CDR3 length: 13 residues. CDR3 sequence reads: CASSLVIDNEQFF. CDR3 sequence (DNA): TGTGCCAGCAGCTTGGTCATAGACAATGAGCAGTTCTTC.

The CDR3 nucleotides read TGTGCCAGCAGCCAGTTCTCTGGGATTGGCACTGAAGCTTTCTTT. Encoded protein: CASSQFSGIGTEAFF. The genes are TRBV3-1 (or the pseudogene TRBV3-2) and TRBJ1-1; D unclear. The CDR3 loop spans 15 amino acids. The V end lost 3 bases, the J end lost 4 bases, and 15 bases lay between the germline ends. Germline CDR1 reads LGHDT; CDR2 reads YNNKEL (reference sequence).

The chain combines TRBV15 with TRBJ2-7, with D perhaps matching TRBD2 (6 bases). From germline, CDR1 is LNHNV and CDR2 YYDKDF (reference sequence). The germline V and J ends were trimmed by 5 bases and 6 bases, with 11 bases remaining between them. The CDR3 sequence is 12 residues long. CDR3 amino acids: CATSRDFGEQYF. The DNA for the CDR3 is TGTGCCACCAGCCGGGACTTCGGCGAGCAGTACTTC.

This clone was found once. This sequence joins TRBV3-1 (or the pseudogene TRBV3-2) and TRBJ1-1, with TRBD1 identical over 7 bases. Germline loops: CDR1 LGHDT, CDR2 YNNKEL (reference sequence). The CDR3 sequence is 13 residues long. V lost 1 base to trimming and J lost 4 bases; unmatched junction nucleotides: 0. This CDR3 reads CASSQAGGTEAFF. The CDR3 nucleotides are TGTGCCAGCAGCCAAGCAGGGGGCACTGAAGCTTTCTTT.

V gene TRBV3-1 (or the pseudogene TRBV3-2) combines with J gene TRBJ2-7; TRBD1 might be the D (5 bases). CDR1 and CDR2 from the germline V gene are LGHDT and YNNKEL (reference sequence). This CDR3 has 12 amino acids. Between the trimmed V and J ends, which lost 5 bases and 6 bases, there was a span of 11 bases. CDR3: CASSKRGFEQYF. CDR3 sequence (DNA): TGTGCCAGCAGCAAAAGGGGTTTCGAGCAGTACTTC.

V usage is TRBV10-2 and J usage is TRBJ2-3; 10 positions agree with TRBD2. The germline V gene encodes CDR1 WSHSY and CDR2 SAAADI. This CDR3 has 15 amino acids. V gave up 5 bases and J gave up 4 bases; unmatched junction bases: 6. CDR3 nucleotides: TGCGCCAGCAGTCTAGCGGGAGTCCTCGCAGATACGCAGTATTTT. Protein sequence: CASSLAGVLADTQYF.

V is TRBV6-5 and J is TRBJ1-2; 9 nucleotides agree with TRBD1. The length of the CDR3 is 16 residues. The germline V gene encodes CDR1 MNHEY and CDR2 SVGAGI. Trimming took 4 bases from V and 4 from J; bases not matched to a gene: 10. The CDR3 DNA is TGTGCCAGCAGTTCGAAACAGGGGGCGTCCTTCTATGGCTACACCTTC. Translation: CASSSKQGASFYGYTF.

V is TRBV3-1 (or the pseudogene TRBV3-2) and J is TRBJ2-1; D unresolved. Germline lookup yields CDR1 LGHDT and CDR2 YNNKEL (reference sequence). The CDR3 totals 12 residues. Trimming removed 10 bases at V and 3 bases at J, with 10 bases between. CDR3 DNA: TGTGCCACCTCGAACGACTACAATGAGCAGTTCTTC. Protein sequence: CATSNDYNEQFF.

The chain carries TRBV9 and TRBJ1-2, with 8 bases matching TRBD1. With 0 bases clipped from V and 2 bases from J, the junction kept 0 bases outside the gene matches. The CDR3 covers 14 residues. CDR1 is SGDLS, CDR2 YYNGEE, per germline. The CDR3 bases are TGTGCCAGCAGCGTAGGACAGGGGAACTATGGCTACACCTTC. This codes for CASSVGQGNYGYTF.

The rearrangement joins TRBV2 to TRBJ1-5; D is perhaps TRBD1 (6 bases). The CDR3 length is 13 residues. Looked up from germline, CDR1 is SNHLY and CDR2 is FYNNEI. Trimming shortened V by 5 bases and J by 6 bases, and 11 bases separated the two germline ends. DNA of the CDR3: TGTGCCAGCAGTCGGGGGCTGAGTCAGCCCCAGCATTTT. Translation gives CASSRGLSQPQHF.

This chain joins TRBV19 and TRBJ2-6; no definite D call. The germline V gene encodes CDR1 LNHDA and CDR2 SQIVND (reference sequence). The CDR3 contains 14 residues. The V and J ends lost 5 bases and 1 base respectively, with 6 bases between them. The CDR3 here is CASSLVSGANVLTF. The DNA of the CDR3 is TGTGCCAGTAGTTTGGTTTCTGGGGCCAACGTCCTGACTTTC.

The chain links TRBV5-1 to TRBJ2-7, with 8 bases aligning to TRBD1. Unmatched junction bases numbered 6, after V lost 5 bases and J lost 2 bases. Germline V CDR1 and CDR2: SGHRS, YFSETQ. This CDR3 contains 14 residues. This CDR3 is CASRSGTGPYEQYF. The CDR3 coding sequence is TGCGCCAGCAGGTCCGGGACAGGACCCTACGAGCAGTACTTC.

The V call is TRBV5-1, the J call TRBJ1-3; D gene uncertain. The germline V and J ends were trimmed by 4 bases and 3 bases, with 11 bases remaining between them. From germline, CDR1 is SGHRS and CDR2 YFSETQ. The CDR3 covers 14 residues. For the CDR3, the DNA is TGCGCCAGCAGCCCCCGGACGGATGGAAACACCATATATTTT. Residues: CASSPRTDGNTIYF. Using reference TRBV5-1 and TRBJ1-3 for the parts outside the CDR3, the full variable domain is KAGVTQTPRYLIKTRGQQVTLSCSPISGHRSVSWYQQTPGQGLQFLFEYFSETQRNKGNFPGRFSGRQFSNSRSEMNVSTLELGDSALYLCASSPRTDGNTIYFGEGSWLTVV.

The chain couples TRBV5-1 to TRBJ2-7; tentative D call: TRBD2 (6 bases). The CDR3 extends over 15 amino acids. With 5 bases removed from V and 8 bases from J, the gap between germline ends came to 23 bases. CDR1 SGHRS and CDR2 YFSETQ come from the germline V gene. CDR3 loop: CASRGGLSGWDQQYF. CDR3 in DNA: TGCGCCAGCAGGGGGGGACTTAGCGGCTGGGACCAGCAGTACTTC.